This record covers a single TCR beta chain. Its specificity is not known. The template, about 500 ng total RNA, yielded TCR beta cDNA made with a constant-region primer. Three rounds of nested multiplex PCR with slightly modified ARM-PCR produced TCR beta libraries. The study ran its first two PCR rounds for about 11 cycles each, using TRBV1-TRBV30 forward primers and a C-beta reverse primer. TCRdb fed the multiplex PCR reads into MiXCR, producing one record per CDR3 protein. The sample shows about 44,000 distinct CDR3 sequences, about three quarters of them seen only once. Unsorted bulk tissue (roughly 18-32 mg) underwent RNA and DNA co-extraction. The sample is drawn from a study of tumor-infiltrating lymphocytes in primary liver carcinoma. Across the whole study: The five patients, who were men and women, ranged in age from 30 to 69 years.

Study-level findings and limits: The overlap of tumor-adjacent and tumor-blood pairs was smaller than that of tumor region pairs. The difference in top-250-clone fraction between tumors and blood was significant, favoring tumors (p = 0.039).

Germline lookup yields CDR1 SGHAT and CDR2 FQNNGV. This CDR3 has 16 residues. This chain joins TRBV11-2 and TRBJ2-2, with a weak D call TRBD2 (5 bases). This clonotype was obtained from a man aged 35 to 55 with primary liver carcinoma and hepatitis B virus infection. The sample consisted of liver tumor tissue from sampling region 3. Subset: tumor region T3, left-lateral pole. CDR3 nucleotide sequence: TGTGTTAGTAGTTTAGTGGCGCTAGCTGGAACCGGGGAGCTGTTTTTT. Amino acids: CVSSLVALAGTGELFF.